The clone carrying this TCR beta chain was detected ten times or more. Its antigen is still unknown. The V and J ends lost 6 bases and 2 bases, in that order; junction bases with no gene match: 5. The CDR3 totals 16 residues. Germline values: CDR1 PRHDT, CDR2 FYEKMQ (reference sequence). This record comes from a study of CD8+ T cells in alopecia areata. The wider study: Twice daily, treated patients received 5 to 10 mg of oral tofacitinib.

Study-level points and caveats: Greater clonality was observed in lesional scalp samples, especially alopecia totalis/universalis, versus normal scalp.

RNA was isolated and reverse transcribed to cDNA, the sequencing template. Sequencing used immunoSEQ multiplex PCR; TCRdb keeps in-frame clones, though not all of them. The table has about 150,000 clones, about 50% seen once. Sample: CD8+ T cells sorted from blood, taken at week 0. The sequence was collected from a human donor with alopecia areata. V usage is TRBV13 and J usage is TRBJ2-6; TRBD1 aligns across 9 bases. The CDR3 region has the DNA TGTGCCAGCAGTGGGGGACAGGGAGCTGGGGCCAACGTCCTGACTTTC. Translation: CASSGGQGAGANVLTF.